This T cell receptor beta chain was identified in a study of identical twins. Notes on the study in general: Zero-insertion analyses were open to partial confounding by invariant MAIT and iNKT cells. The models gave estimates that fell short of the out-of-frame TCR alpha sharing seen in monozygotic twins.

This clonotype came up a few times. The antigen is undetermined. Each CDR3 protein is one row after TCRdb ran MiXCR on the 5' RACE reads. The table has about 530,000 distinct CDR3 sequences, about 15% seen once; the top ten hold roughly 0.44%. This same sample was also taken into another study, of yellow fever vaccine responses in identical twins.

The sequencing input was CD4+ T cells sorted from blood. This TCR derives from a young woman in good health.

The CDR3 bases are TGCAGTGCGGGGAGGACATACAATGAGCAGTTCTTC. Residues: CSAGRTYNEQFF. The J gene is TRBJ2-1, the V gene TRBV20-1; D possibly corresponds to TRBD2 (6 bases). Germline CDR1 and CDR2: DFQATT and SNEGSKA (reference sequence). The length of the CDR3 is 12 residues. Trimming took 6 bases from V and 4 from J, leaving 10 bases between them.